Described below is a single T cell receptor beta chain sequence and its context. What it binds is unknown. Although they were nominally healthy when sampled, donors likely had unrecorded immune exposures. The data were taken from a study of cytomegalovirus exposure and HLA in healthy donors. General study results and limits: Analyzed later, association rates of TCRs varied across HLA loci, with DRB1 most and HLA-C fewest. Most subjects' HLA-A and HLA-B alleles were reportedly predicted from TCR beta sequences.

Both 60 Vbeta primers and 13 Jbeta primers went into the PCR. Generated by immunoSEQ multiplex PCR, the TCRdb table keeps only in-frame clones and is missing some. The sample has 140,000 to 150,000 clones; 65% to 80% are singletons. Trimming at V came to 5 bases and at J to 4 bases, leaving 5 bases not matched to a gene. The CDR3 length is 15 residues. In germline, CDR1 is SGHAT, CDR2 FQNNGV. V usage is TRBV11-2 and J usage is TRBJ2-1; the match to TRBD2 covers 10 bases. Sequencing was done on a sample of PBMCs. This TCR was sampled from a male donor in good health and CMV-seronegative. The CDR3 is CASSPGLAKYNEQFF. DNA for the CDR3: TGTGCCAGCAGCCCGGGACTAGCGAAATACAATGAGCAGTTCTTC.